This is a list of T cell receptor beta chains from one sample in a study of T cell responses to AZD1222 COVID-19 vaccine. Measured with immunoSEQ multiplex PCR; TCRdb has only the in-frame clones, and not every one. The sample lists roughly 130,000 clones; about nine tenths were seen once. The sequences come from peripheral blood, collected on day 0 of AZD1222 vaccination. These receptors originate from an adult in good health. The CDR3 runs from the conserved cysteine through the conserved F or W. A D gene is named only where the DNA matches it firmly. Where a row states a size, it is once, few, many or the class of an expanded clone; other rows omit it.

clone size	CDR3 length	V gene	D gene	J gene	CDR3 protein	CDR3 DNA
NA	12	TRBV30	NA	TRBJ1-3	CAWRFSGNTIYF	TGTGCCTGGAGGTTCTCTGGAAACACCATATATTTT
NA	14	TRBV2	NA	TRBJ1-4	CASSERAGEEKLFF	TGTGCCAGCAGTGAAAGGGCAGGGGAGGAAAAACTGTTTTTT
once	15	TRBV27	TRBD1	TRBJ1-2	CASSSSGQPFYGYTF	TGTGCCAGCAGCTCATCGGGACAGCCGTTCTATGGCTACACCTTC
once	14	TRBV2	NA	TRBJ1-4	CASSVWGVGEKLFF	TGTGCCAGCAGTGTATGGGGTGTTGGGGAAAAACTGTTTTTT
NA	13	TRBV7-9	NA	TRBJ1-2	CASSPDMGYGYTF	TGTGCCAGCAGCCCGGACATGGGCTATGGCTACACCTTC
NA	14	TRBV27	NA	TRBJ1-6	CASSLGSGNSPLHF	TGTGCCAGCAGTTTGGGGAGCGGGAATTCACCCCTCCACTTT
once	14	TRBV2	NA	TRBJ1-1	CASSDRGVGTEAFF	TGTGCCAGCAGTGATAGGGGAGTGGGCACTGAAGCTTTCTTT
NA	13	TRBV12-3/TRBV12-4	TRBD1	TRBJ1-6	CASSLTGGSPLHF	TGTGCCAGCAGTCTGACAGGGGGTTCACCCCTCCACTTT
NA	11	TRBV7-6	NA	TRBJ2-7	CASSLKGSFHF	TGTGCCAGCAGCTTAAAGGGGTCCTTCCACTTC
NA	16	TRBV19	NA	TRBJ2-5	CASSIRPGRWSVAQYF	TGTGCCAGTAGTATTCGTCCAGGTAGGTGGTCTGTGGCCCAGTACTTC
NA	14	TRBV5-1	NA	TRBJ1-1	CASSFGQGHTEAFF	TGCGCCAGCAGCTTCGGGCAGGGGCACACTGAAGCTTTCTTT
once	16	TRBV6-5	NA	TRBJ1-2	CASSSSLTGTFYGYTF	TGTGCCAGCAGTTCCTCTCTAACAGGGACCTTCTATGGCTACACCTTC
NA	17	TRBV4-2	NA	TRBJ1-2	CASSQDLQGAANYGYTF	TGTGCCAGCAGCCAAGATCTACAGGGAGCGGCTAACTATGGCTACACCTTC
NA	14	TRBV5-4	NA	TRBJ2-1	CASSWEGADNEQFF	TGTGCCAGCAGCTGGGAAGGGGCCGACAATGAGCAGTTCTTC
NA	15	TRBV4-2	NA	TRBJ2-6	CASSSDYSGANVLTF	TGTGCCAGCAGCTCCGACTACTCTGGGGCCAACGTCCTGACTTTC
NA	15	TRBV6-5	NA	TRBJ1-6	CASSYSTPSTAPLHF	TGTGCCAGCAGTTACTCGACCCCCAGCACCGCACCCCTCCACTTT
few	17	TRBV4-1	NA	TRBJ2-5	CASSQMPMTWVGETQYF	TGCGCCAGCAGCCAAATGCCCATGACCTGGGTCGGGGAGACCCAGTACTTC
NA	14	TRBV4-3	TRBD1	TRBJ2-7	CASSQGQGSYEQYF	TGCGCCAGCAGCCAAGGACAGGGATCCTACGAGCAGTACTTC
few	13	TRBV13	NA	TRBJ2-5	CATQRQTQETQYF	TGTGCCACGCAACGACAGACTCAAGAGACCCAGTACTTC
NA	15	TRBV6-2/TRBV6-3	TRBD2	TRBJ2-2	CASSRGLVGTGELFF	TGTGCCAGCAGTCGTGGACTAGTCGGCACCGGGGAGCTGTTTTTT
NA	13	TRBV27	TRBD2	TRBJ2-1	CASSLAGGGEQFF	TGTGCCAGCAGTCTAGCGGGGGGTGGTGAGCAGTTCTTC
NA	14	TRBV5-4	TRBD1	TRBJ2-2	CASSPGTGSGELFF	TGTGCCAGCAGCCCCGGGACAGGGTCCGGGGAGCTGTTTTTT
NA	15	TRBV6-2/TRBV6-3	TRBD2	TRBJ2-7	CASSHLPGGLDEQYF	TGTGCCAGCAGCCACCTACCGGGGGGGCTTGACGAGCAGTACTTC
NA	15	TRBV5-1	TRBD1	TRBJ2-7	CASSSRQGATYEQYF	TGCGCCAGCAGCTCGCGACAGGGGGCAACCTACGAGCAGTACTTC
NA	13	TRBV6-5	NA	TRBJ2-5	CASSFRRSGAQYF	TGTGCCAGCAGTTTCCGTCGGAGTGGGGCCCAGTACTTC
NA	16	TRBV5-1	TRBD1	TRBJ1-1	CASSAGNPGGRAEAFF	TGCGCCAGCAGCGCCGGGAATCCAGGGGGTAGGGCTGAAGCTTTCTTT
NA	14	TRBV6-5	NA	TRBJ1-4	CASSYGYLNEKLFF	TGTGCCAGCAGTTACGGATACCTTAATGAAAAACTGTTTTTT
few	13	TRBV12-3/TRBV12-4	NA	TRBJ2-1	CASRRGSNNEQFF	TGTGCCAGCAGGAGGGGGTCTAACAATGAGCAGTTCTTC
NA	17	TRBV28	TRBD1	TRBJ2-7	CASRPGTGILGSYEQYF	TGTGCCAGCAGGCCCGGGACAGGGATTTTAGGCTCCTACGAGCAGTACTTC
NA	13	TRBV7-3	NA	TRBJ2-3	CASSRTATNTQYF	TGTGCCAGCAGCAGGACGGCCACTAATACGCAGTATTTT
NA	14	TRBV6-6	NA	TRBJ1-6	CASRDQGSGSPLHF	TGTGCCAGCAGAGATCAGGGCTCGGGATCACCCCTCCACTTT
NA	16	TRBV6-2/TRBV6-3	TRBD2	TRBJ2-4	CASSYSLAGGRNIQYF	TGTGCCAGCAGTTACTCGTTAGCGGGGGGCAGAAACATTCAGTACTTC
NA	16	TRBV25-1	NA	TRBJ1-2	CASSEWARAGGGGYTF	TGTGCCAGCAGTGAATGGGCCCGGGCGGGAGGAGGCGGCTACACCTTC
NA	16	TRBV7-2	NA	TRBJ2-2	CASSAQKPLNTGELFF	TGTGCCAGCAGCGCCCAAAAACCGCTGAACACCGGGGAGCTGTTTTTT
NA	17	TRBV24-1	NA	TRBJ1-2	CATSDLDPLAGVYGYTF	TGTGCCACCAGTGATTTGGACCCCCTCGCGGGGGTTTATGGCTACACCTTC
NA	12	TRBV12-3/TRBV12-4	NA	TRBJ1-2	CASSLLGVGYTF	TGTGCCAGCAGTTTGTTAGGGGTCGGCTACACCTTC
NA	15	TRBV10-3	NA	TRBJ1-1	CAIDPGDRIRKKAFF	TGTGCCATCGATCCTGGTGACCGCATCCGAAAAAAAGCTTTCTTT
NA	12	TRBV2	NA	TRBJ2-5	CASMRSQETQYF	TGTGCCAGCATGCGGAGCCAAGAGACCCAGTACTTC
NA	15	TRBV11-2	TRBD1	TRBJ2-7	CASRRPGQGSYEQYF	TGTGCCAGCAGGAGACCGGGACAGGGCTCCTACGAGCAGTACTTC
NA	15	TRBV6-6	NA	TRBJ2-6	CASTRPAGGANVLTF	TGTGCCAGCACTAGACCTGCGGGGGGGGCCAACGTCCTGACTTTC
NA	14	TRBV27	NA	TRBJ1-1	CASSHQGANTEAFF	TGTGCCAGCAGTCACCAAGGGGCGAACACTGAAGCTTTCTTT
NA	13	TRBV3-1/TRBV3-2	NA	TRBJ1-5	CASSQGGNQPQHF	TGTGCCAGCAGCCAAGGGGGCAATCAGCCCCAGCATTTT
NA	13	TRBV7-2	NA	TRBJ1-1	CASSPPKNTEAFF	TGTGCCAGCAGCCCCCCGAAGAACACTGAAGCTTTCTTT
NA	18	TRBV4-1	TRBD2	TRBJ2-1	CASSQVGKRAGLYNEQFF	TGCGCCAGCAGCCAAGTAGGGAAAAGAGCGGGGCTCTACAATGAGCAGTTCTTC
NA	17	TRBV3-1/TRBV3-2	TRBD1	TRBJ1-2	CASSQDLGTGANYGYTF	TGTGCCAGCAGCCAAGATTTGGGGACAGGGGCTAACTATGGCTACACCTTC
once	19	TRBV6-2/TRBV6-3	NA	TRBJ2-2	CASSYSIARRLAPRGELFF	TGTGCCAGCAGTTACTCGATTGCCAGGAGGCTAGCCCCGCGGGGGGAGCTGTTTTTT
few	13	TRBV5-6	NA	TRBJ2-2	CASSLEGTGELFF	TGTGCCAGCAGCTTGGAGGGGACCGGGGAGCTGTTTTTT
NA	17	TRBV3-1/TRBV3-2	TRBD2	TRBJ2-5	CASSQDRLAGAQETQYF	TGTGCCAGCAGCCAAGATCGCTTAGCGGGGGCGCAAGAGACCCAGTACTTC
NA	15	TRBV5-6	NA	TRBJ2-5	CASSLRQGPSETQYF	TGTGCCAGCAGCTTAAGGCAGGGGCCTTCGGAGACCCAGTACTTC
once	16	TRBV5-1	TRBD1	TRBJ2-1	CASSLSPTGARNEQFF	TGCGCCAGCAGCTTGTCACCGACAGGGGCTAGAAATGAGCAGTTCTTC
NA	12	TRBV7-9	NA	TRBJ1-3	CASSLALDTIYF	TGTGCCAGCAGCTTAGCCCTTGACACCATATATTTT
NA	13	TRBV19	NA	TRBJ1-5	CASGSAGAQPQHF	TGTGCCAGTGGTTCGGCAGGGGCCCAGCCCCAGCATTTT